This is a list of T cell receptor beta chains from one sample in a study of blood T cell repertoires in COVID-19. Clones were read by immunoSEQ multiplex PCR, and TCRdb kept only the in-frame ones, dropping some. Of under 150,000 clones in the sample, 70% to 90% are singletons; the top ten hold about 16%. The sequenced material came from peripheral blood. These receptors originate from a woman aged 50 to 65 who had recovered from COVID-19. CDR3s include the opening cysteine and the closing phenylalanine or tryptophan. A D gene is named only where the DNA matches it firmly.

J,D,V,DNA,CDR3
TRBJ1-3,-,TRBV5-1,TGCGCCAGCAGCTGGGAGTCTACCTCTGGAAACACCATATATTTT,CASSWESTSGNTIYF
TRBJ1-1,-,TRBV7-3,TGTGCCAGCAGCACACAGGTAAACACTGAAGCTTTCTTT,CASSTQVNTEAFF
TRBJ2-1,TRBD2,TRBV6-2/TRBV6-3,TGTGCCAGCAGTCCCTGGACTAGCGGGACCGATGAGCAGTTCTTC,CASSPWTSGTDEQFF
TRBJ1-2,-,TRBV27,TGTGCCAGCACCGAGACAGAGCCATACTATGGCTACACCTTC,CASTETEPYYGYTF
TRBJ1-6,TRBD1,TRBV6-5,TGTGCCAGCACCCAAGACAGGGGCTATAATTCACCCCTCCACTTT,CASTQDRGYNSPLHF
TRBJ2-5,-,TRBV28,TGTGCCAGCAGTCCGGCCGGGGGTATAGAGACCCAGTACTTC,CASSPAGGIETQYF
TRBJ1-2,-,TRBV4-3,TGCGCCAGCAGCCAAGGAGATGCTAACTATGGCTACACCTTC,CASSQGDANYGYTF
TRBJ2-3,TRBD2,TRBV7-2,TGTGCCAGCCTAGGAGCGGGGATATCAGATACGCAGTATTTT,CASLGAGISDTQYF
TRBJ1-6,-,TRBV5-5,TGTGCCAGCATGGTAGGACAGTCTAATTCACCCCTCCACTTT,CASMVGQSNSPLHF
TRBJ1-5,TRBD1,TRBV18,TGTGCCAGCTCAACAGGGGGCTTTGGCAATCAGCCCCAGCATTTT,CASSTGGFGNQPQHF